Below are 8 T cell receptor beta chains sequenced from a single sample in a study of spatial heterogeneity in lung cancer. Using its own MiXCR run on the 5' RACE reads, TCRdb lists one record per CDR3 protein. The sample shows tens of thousands of distinct CDR3 sequences, around 15% of them seen only once. Time point in this sample: sample taken at primary tumor resection. Source: PBMCs, taken at surgery. The receptors were sampled from a male donor with early-stage non-small cell lung cancer.

As concerns this clonotype: The junction does not match germline at one end; this may be a read error. The CDR3: CVSSPPQVRNTIYF. For the CDR3, the DNA is TGTGTCAGCTCACCACCCCAGGTCCGAAACACCATATATTTT. This chain joins TRBV18 and TRBJ1-3; D is ambiguous. Germline CDR1 reads KGHSH; CDR2 reads LQKENI. This CDR3 is 14 amino acids long.

The chain uses TRBV5-4 and TRBJ2-7; 9 bases are a match to TRBD1. Per germline, CDR1 SGHNT and CDR2 YYREEE (reference sequence). V shed 5 bases and J 2 bases; nucleotides not matched to a gene: 8. This CDR3 has 15 residues. The CDR3 here is CASSSPGQGTYEQYF. The CDR3 DNA is TGTGCCAGCAGTTCGCCCGGACAGGGGACCTACGAGCAGTACTTC.

This chain joins TRBV7-3 and TRBJ2-1; D may be TRBD2 (6 bases). V was pared by 5 bases and J by 8 bases, with 16 bases between. This CDR3 region has 14 residues. CDR1 and CDR2 (germline): SGHTA, FQGTGA. The CDR3 reads CASSPSGGVDEQFF. The DNA of the CDR3 is TGTGCCAGCAGCCCGAGTGGAGGGGTCGATGAGCAGTTCTTC.

This clonotype was recorded many times. V gene TRBV9 combines with J gene TRBJ2-3; 7 bases line up with TRBD2. The V gene's germline CDR1 is SGDLS and CDR2 YYNGEE. Trimming cost V 2 bases and J 2 bases; bases outside gene matches: 8. CDR3 size: 16 residues. CDR3 sequence: CASSVSRDYYTDTQYF. The CDR3 DNA is TGTGCCAGCAGCGTGTCGCGGGACTATTACACAGATACGCAGTATTTT.

This clonotype came up a few times. The chain uses TRBV7-9 and TRBJ2-6; tentative D call: TRBD1 (6 bases). Per germline, CDR1 SEHNR and CDR2 FQNEAQ (reference sequence). The CDR3 runs 16 residues. Trimming shortened V by 6 bases and J by 0 bases, and 12 bases separated the two germline ends. In DNA form, the CDR3 reads TGTGCCAGCAGTCACGGACAGCCCTCTGGGGCCAACGTCCTGACTTTC. Amino acids: CASSHGQPSGANVLTF.

The table lists this clonotype with many counts. The J gene is TRBJ1-5, the V gene TRBV18; D might be TRBD1 (6 bases). The CDR3 is 15 residues long. Germline V gene lookup returns CDR1 KGHSH and CDR2 LQKENI. Trimming took 1 base from V and 3 from J, leaving 10 bases between them. The CDR3 DNA is TGTGCCAGCTCACCACTATACAGGGACAATCAGCCCCAGCATTTT. Translated: CASSPLYRDNQPQHF. The full variable domain, in which reference TRBV18 and TRBJ1-5 provide the parts outside the CDR3, is NAGVMQNPRHLVRRRGQEARLRCSPMKGHSHVYWYRQLPEEGLKFMVYLQKENIIDESGMPKERFSAEFPKEGPSILRIQQVVRGDSAAYFCASSPLYRDNQPQHFGDGTRLSIL.

The rearrangement links TRBV7-3 to TRBJ2-3; possibly TRBD2 for D (6 bases). V dropped 5 bases and J dropped 1 base, with 13 bases sitting between them. This CDR3 spans 15 amino acids. Germline V gives CDR1 SGHTA, CDR2 FQGTGA. In DNA form, the CDR3 reads TGTGCCAGCAGCCGAAGGGCTAGCGGCACAGATACGCAGTATTTT. It specifies CASSRRASGTDTQYF.

This clonotype has ten or more counts. This chain uses TRBV28 with TRBJ2-1; no clear D gene. With 7 bases removed from V and 4 bases from J, the gap between germline ends came to 5 bases. This CDR3 is built from 11 residues. Germline V CDR1 and CDR2: MDHEN, SYDVKM. The CDR3 region has the DNA TGTGCCAGCACCATGTACAATGAGCAGTTCTTC. It specifies CASTMYNEQFF.